Included here is one T cell receptor (beta chain) sequence, with context. There are 14 residues in the CDR3. Germline CDR1 is SGHTA and CDR2 is FQGNSA. Trimming took 2 bases from V and 1 from J, leaving 9 bases between them. The sample comes from a study of blood T cell repertoires in COVID-19. The wider study: Material from acute and convalescent COVID-19 was sourced from the United States, Italy and Spain. T cells, B-cell-depleted T cells, or PBMCs supplied cDNA or gDNA.

Per the original methods: Nucleated cell counts were estimated from reference gene primer amplification. Sequencing used immunoSEQ multiplex PCR; TCRdb keeps in-frame clones, though not all of them. V, J and clone size reflect that table, while D and trimming were determined from the DNA. Among 45,000 to 65,000 clones, 84% were seen once, and the ten largest hold around 13%. The origin of this receptor is a woman over 75 with acute or convalescent COVID-19. Sequences were obtained from peripheral blood. The V and J genes are TRBV7-2 and TRBJ2-7, with D perhaps TRBD2 (6 bases). The CDR3 nucleotides are TGTGCCAGCAGCTTAAGCGGGTCTTCCTACGAGCAGTACTTC. Protein: CASSLSGSSYEQYF.